This is a list of T cell receptor beta chains from one sample in a study of identical twins. TCRdb called the 5' RACE reads again in MiXCR, with one record for every CDR3 protein. The sample consists of under 900,000 distinct CDR3 sequences, roughly an eighth of them appearing once. The sample also formed part of further work on yellow fever vaccine responses in identical twins.

The sequencing input was PBMCs. The source is a woman aged 18-29 years in good health. Each CDR3 is given with its conserved first and last residue. A D gene is named only where the DNA matches it firmly. Expanded clones get a size class; other rows say once, few or many, or leave the size out.

CDR3	DNA	V	J	size	D
CSGSTGTSGKGVNEQFF	TGCAGCGGTTCAACCGGGACTAGCGGGAAAGGGGTCAATGAGCAGTTCTTC	TRBV29-1	TRBJ2-1	few	TRBD2
CASSLHPGTSGTYEQYF	TGCGCCAGCAGCTTACATCCCGGGACTAGCGGGACCTACGAGCAGTACTTC	TRBV5-1	TRBJ2-7	NA	TRBD2
CASSQTGLRFF	TGCGCCAGCAGCCAGACGGGACTAAGGTTCTTC	TRBV4-1	TRBJ2-1	few	TRBD2
CASSYPGQGEGYGYTF	TGTGCCAGCAGTTATCCGGGACAGGGTGAGGGGTATGGCTACACCTTC	TRBV6-5	TRBJ1-2	NA	TRBD1
CSARDYRQGYNEQFF	TGCAGTGCTAGAGATTATCGACAGGGCTACAATGAGCAGTTCTTC	TRBV20-1	TRBJ2-1	few	TRBD1
CASSSRGLNSPLHF	TGTGCCAGCAGTAGCAGGGGGCTAAATTCACCCCTCCACTTT	TRBV6-1	TRBJ1-6	few	TRBD1
CASSTGQGMEKLFF	TGCGCCAGCAGCACCGGACAGGGGATGGAAAAACTGTTTTTT	TRBV5-1	TRBJ1-4	NA	TRBD1
CASSLGPIQETQYF	TGTGCCAGCAGCTTGGGACCAATCCAAGAGACCCAGTACTTC	TRBV5-5	TRBJ2-5	NA	NA
CASSRSAGGFNEQFF	TGTGCCAGCTCAAGGTCGGCAGGGGGCTTCAATGAGCAGTTCTTC	TRBV12-3/TRBV12-4	TRBJ2-1	many	TRBD1
CASSPPDRGFRYGYTF	TGTGCCAGTAGCCCGCCGGACAGGGGGTTCAGATATGGCTACACCTTC	TRBV19	TRBJ1-2	NA	TRBD1
CASSYSFGGGAGTDTQYF	TGTGCCAGCAGTTACTCGTTTGGCGGCGGGGCAGGAACAGATACGCAGTATTTT	TRBV6-5	TRBJ2-3	few	NA
CASSQVVASDTQYF	TGCGCCAGCAGCCAAGTGGTCGCCTCAGATACGCAGTATTTT	TRBV4-1	TRBJ2-3	few	NA
CSAYREDRWNTEAFF	TGCAGTGCTTATAGAGAGGACAGGTGGAACACTGAAGCTTTCTTT	TRBV20-1	TRBJ1-1	many	TRBD1
CSANGPFGRAQETQYF	TGCAGTGCTAACGGTCCTTTTGGCCGCGCGCAAGAGACCCAGTACTTC	TRBV20-1	TRBJ2-5	NA	NA
CASSGTRGNYGYTF	TGTGCCAGCAGCGGGACAAGGGGTAACTATGGCTACACCTTC	TRBV21-1	TRBJ1-2	few	NA
CATSREITDTQYF	TGTGCCACCAGCAGAGAAATAACAGATACGCAGTATTTT	TRBV15	TRBJ2-3	few	NA
CASSFVESPNTGELFF	TGCGCCAGCAGCTTTGTCGAGAGTCCGAACACCGGGGAGCTGTTTTTT	TRBV5-1	TRBJ2-2	many	NA
CASSVDFFGTRSYNEQFF	TGTGCCAGCAGCGTAGATTTTTTCGGGACTAGAAGCTACAATGAGCAGTTCTTC	TRBV9	TRBJ2-1	NA	TRBD2
CASSLGGLVPKPYNEQFF	TGTGCCAGCAGTTTGGGGGGACTAGTCCCCAAACCCTACAATGAGCAGTTCTTC	TRBV12-3/TRBV12-4	TRBJ2-1	NA	TRBD2
CASSLGVPQETQYF	TGCGCCAGCAGCTTGGGAGTCCCCCAAGAGACCCAGTACTTC	TRBV5-1	TRBJ2-5	few	NA
CASNPGWLDNEQFF	TGCGCCAGCAACCCTGGGTGGCTAGACAATGAGCAGTTCTTC	TRBV5-1	TRBJ2-1	few	NA
CSATEYSTDTQYF	TGCAGTGCTACGGAGTATAGCACAGATACGCAGTATTTT	TRBV20-1	TRBJ2-3	NA	NA
CASSINWSEQYF	TGTGCCAGCAGCATAAACTGGAGCGAGCAGTACTTC	TRBV12-3/TRBV12-4	TRBJ2-7	few	NA
CAISESRGLVSSNEQFF	TGTGCCATCAGTGAGTCAAGGGGACTAGTTTCGTCGAATGAGCAGTTCTTC	TRBV10-3	TRBJ2-1	NA	TRBD2
CASSEDLGDGYTF	TGTGCCAGCAGTGAAGACCTGGGGGACGGCTACACCTTC	TRBV6-1	TRBJ1-2	many	NA
CASSRDTRNTQYF	TGTGCCAGCAGTCGGGATACCCGAAATACGCAGTATTTT	TRBV12-3/TRBV12-4	TRBJ2-3	few	NA
CASSQGRQAYYGYTF	TGTGCCAGCAGCCAAGGACGACAGGCCTACTATGGCTACACCTTC	TRBV3-1	TRBJ1-2	NA	NA
CASSYGTPESETQYF	TGTGCCAGCAGCTACGGGACGCCCGAGTCGGAGACCCAGTACTTC	TRBV13	TRBJ2-5	NA	NA
CASSPDRDYTDTQYF	TGTGCCAGCTCACCGGACAGGGACTACACAGATACGCAGTATTTT	TRBV18	TRBJ2-3	few	NA
CASSYGRPNTGELFF	TGTGCCAGCAGTTACGGTCGGCCGAACACCGGGGAGCTGTTTTTT	TRBV6-5	TRBJ2-2	NA	NA
CSASSASGVVGELFF	TGCAGTGCTAGTAGTGCTAGCGGGGTCGTCGGGGAGCTGTTTTTT	TRBV20-1	TRBJ2-2	NA	TRBD2
CSALGVTNTDTQYF	TGCAGTGCCCTCGGAGTTACGAACACAGATACGCAGTATTTT	TRBV20-1	TRBJ2-3	few	NA
CSSRDDRGYNEQFF	TGCAGTTCTAGAGACGACAGGGGATACAATGAGCAGTTCTTC	TRBV20-1	TRBJ2-1	NA	TRBD1
CATTGQLHPNEQFF	TGTGCCACTACCGGACAGCTCCATCCCAATGAGCAGTTCTTC	TRBV28	TRBJ2-1	NA	NA
CASSLSPSEIETQYF	TGTGCCAGCAGCTTAAGTCCCTCCGAGATAGAGACCCAGTACTTC	TRBV7-3	TRBJ2-5	few	NA
CASSRPDGNTIYF	TGCGCCAGCAGCCGCCCGGATGGAAACACCATATATTTT	TRBV5-1	TRBJ1-3	NA	NA
CASSVSTGSTYEQYF	TGTGCCAGCAGTGTTTCGACAGGGTCCACCTACGAGCAGTACTTC	TRBV6-1	TRBJ2-7	NA	TRBD1
CSAQVGTRLNEQYF	TGCAGTGCCCAAGTGGGGACTAGACTCAACGAGCAGTACTTC	TRBV20-1	TRBJ2-7	NA	TRBD2
CASSPGTAKNQPQHF	TGTGCCAGCAGCCCGGGGACAGCCAAAAATCAGCCCCAGCATTTT	TRBV6-1	TRBJ1-5	few	TRBD1
CSVERIGYSYEQYF	TGCAGCGTTGAGCGGATAGGGTATTCCTACGAGCAGTACTTC	TRBV29-1	TRBJ2-7	few	NA
CAIRGQNSYNEQFF	TGTGCCATCAGGGGACAGAACTCCTACAATGAGCAGTTCTTC	TRBV10-3	TRBJ2-1	many	TRBD1
CASSQGQTTGYGYTF	TGCGCCAGCAGCCAAGGACAGACTACCGGCTATGGCTACACCTTC	TRBV4-1	TRBJ1-2	few	NA
CASRLSTGGTEAFF	TGTGCCAGCAGGCTGAGCACGGGGGGCACTGAAGCTTTCTTT	TRBV6-1	TRBJ1-1	NA	NA
CASTPTASSTDTQYF	TGTGCCAGCACCCCCACGGCGAGTAGCACAGATACGCAGTATTTT	TRBV6-1	TRBJ2-3	few	NA
CASSTLGSNQPQHF	TGTGCCAGCAGCACACTGGGAAGCAATCAGCCCCAGCATTTT	TRBV16	TRBJ1-5	NA	NA
CASRPGQLGNEQFF	TGTGCCAGCAGGCCCGGACAGCTCGGCAATGAGCAGTTCTTC	TRBV2	TRBJ2-1	few	NA
CASSQGLSGGAETQYF	TGTGCCAGCAGCCAGGGACTTAGCGGGGGGGCCGAGACCCAGTACTTC	TRBV3-1	TRBJ2-5	few	TRBD2
CASLEPRTGRKGEVGSYEQYF	TGTGCCAGCTTAGAACCGCGAACCGGGAGAAAGGGAGAGGTGGGTTCCTACGAGCAGTACTTC	TRBV6-2/TRBV6-3	TRBJ2-7	NA	NA
CASSEGGEGNEQFF	TGTGCCAGCAGCGAGGGAGGGGAGGGGAATGAGCAGTTCTTC	TRBV6-4	TRBJ2-1	few	TRBD2
CASRPGTGELFF	TGTGCCTCGAGACCGGGCACCGGGGAGCTGTTTTTT	TRBV10-3	TRBJ2-2	many	NA